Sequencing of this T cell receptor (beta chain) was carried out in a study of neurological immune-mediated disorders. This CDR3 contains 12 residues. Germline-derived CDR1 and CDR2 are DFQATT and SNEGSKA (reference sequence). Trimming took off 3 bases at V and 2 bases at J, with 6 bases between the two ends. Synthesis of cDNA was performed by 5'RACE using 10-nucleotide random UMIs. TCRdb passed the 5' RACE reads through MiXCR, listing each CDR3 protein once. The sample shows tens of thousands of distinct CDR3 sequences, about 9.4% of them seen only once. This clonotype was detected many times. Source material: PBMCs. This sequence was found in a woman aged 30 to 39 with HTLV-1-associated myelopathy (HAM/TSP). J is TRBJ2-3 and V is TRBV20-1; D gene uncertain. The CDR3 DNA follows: TGCAGTGCTAGTGAATTCACAGATACGCAGTATTTT. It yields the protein CSASEFTDTQYF.